These 7 T cell receptor beta chains share one sample of origin, sequenced in a study of T cells in Graves' hyperthyroidism and ophthalmopathy. Researchers took RNA transcripts and amplified the TCR beta CDR3 regions from them. First-round RT-PCR of the TCR CDR3 relied on the HTBI primer set. In TCRdb, the multiplex PCR reads were re-called with MiXCR into one record per CDR3 protein. This sample carries around 420,000 distinct CDR3 sequences, around a sixth of them seen once, and the ten largest clones take around an eighth. The sample was blood. These TCRs come from a woman aged 18-29 years with Graves' hyperthyroidism.

The V and J genes are TRBV19 and TRBJ2-7; D not certain. The CDR3 totals 14 residues. Germline V lookup: CDR1 LNHDA, CDR2 SQIVND (reference sequence). The ends were cut back, 5 bases at V and 2 bases at J, with 13 bases in the middle. The CDR3 nucleotides read TGTGCCAGTAGTTTTGCAGGAGACCCCTACGAGCAGTACTTC. This gives the protein CASSFAGDPYEQYF.

The table lists this clonotype with a few counts. The chain is built from TRBV2 and TRBJ2-2; D might be TRBD2 (6 bases). The CDR3 contains 13 residues. CDR1 is SNHLY and CDR2 is FYNNEI in the germline V gene. Trimming shortened V by 5 bases and J by 7 bases, and 11 bases separated the two germline ends. CDR3 amino acids: CASSLEGGGELFF. For the CDR3, the DNA is TGTGCCAGCAGTTTGGAGGGCGGCGGGGAGCTGTTTTTT.

V gene TRBV20-1 combines with J gene TRBJ2-7; 10 bases match TRBD2. The CDR3 has 12 amino acids. V shed 2 bases, J shed 6 bases, and the junction held 1 base outside the gene matches. The germline V gene encodes CDR1 DFQATT and CDR2 SNEGSKA (reference sequence). Here the CDR3 DNA reads TGCAGTGCTAGACTAGCGGGAGTCGAGCAGTACTTC. It encodes CSARLAGVEQYF.

Worth noting for this clonotype: This may stem from a read error, because a much larger clone lies one nucleotide away. The V gene is TRBV28, the J gene TRBJ2-1, with no clear D. Germline V gene lookup returns CDR1 MDHEN and CDR2 SYDVKM. V gave up 2 bases and J gave up 7 bases, with 21 bases separating them. The length of the CDR3 is 17 residues. CDR3 loop: CASSLQEQVESWNEQFF. In nucleotides, the CDR3 is TGTGCCAGCAGTTTACAGGAGCAGGTGGAATCGTGGAATGAGCAGTTCTTC.

In its sample, this clonotype was seen many times. The V call is TRBV12-3 or TRBV12-4, the J call TRBJ1-5; possible D gene TRBD1, 5 bases. V was shortened by 6 bases and J by 6 bases, with 21 bases between the two germline ends. This CDR3 comprises 16 residues. This CDR3 is CASRPSVYGASQPQHF. The CDR3 DNA reads TGTGCCAGCAGGCCCTCCGTTTACGGGGCCTCTCAGCCCCAGCATTTT.

This clonotype was seen at least ten times. This chain links TRBV7-3 with TRBJ2-2; TRBD1 is a possible D gene (6 bases). V lost 5 bases and J lost 1, with 14 bases in between. This CDR3 has 16 amino acids. Germline CDR1 SGHTA, CDR2 FQGTGA. In nucleotides, the CDR3 is TGTGCCAGCAGCGACAACTACAGGGTGAACACCGGGGAGCTGTTTTTT. Translation gives CASSDNYRVNTGELFF.

This clonotype was counted between two and nine times. The chain uses TRBV29-1 and TRBJ2-2; D unresolved. CDR3 length: 13 amino acids. Trimming removed 6 bases at V and 6 bases at J, with 14 bases between. CDR1 and CDR2 from the germline V gene are SQVTM and ANQGSEA. The CDR3 nucleotides read TGCAGCGTAGCTAAGGGTGGGGCCGGGGAGCTGTTTTTT. It yields the protein CSVAKGGAGELFF.